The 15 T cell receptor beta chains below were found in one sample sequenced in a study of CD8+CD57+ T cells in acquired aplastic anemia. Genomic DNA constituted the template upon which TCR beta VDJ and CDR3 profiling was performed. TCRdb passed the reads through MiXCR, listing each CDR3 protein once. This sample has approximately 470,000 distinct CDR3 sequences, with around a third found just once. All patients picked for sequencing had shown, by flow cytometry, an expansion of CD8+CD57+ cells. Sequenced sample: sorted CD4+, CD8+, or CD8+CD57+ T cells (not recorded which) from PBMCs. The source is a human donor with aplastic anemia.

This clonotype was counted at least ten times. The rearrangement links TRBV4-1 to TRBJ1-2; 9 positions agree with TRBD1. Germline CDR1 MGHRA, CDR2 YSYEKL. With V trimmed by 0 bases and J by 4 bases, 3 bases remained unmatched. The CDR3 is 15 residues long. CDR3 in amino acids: CASSQDPGQGYGYTF. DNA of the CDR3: TGCGCCAGCAGCCAAGATCCGGGACAGGGCTATGGCTACACCTTC.

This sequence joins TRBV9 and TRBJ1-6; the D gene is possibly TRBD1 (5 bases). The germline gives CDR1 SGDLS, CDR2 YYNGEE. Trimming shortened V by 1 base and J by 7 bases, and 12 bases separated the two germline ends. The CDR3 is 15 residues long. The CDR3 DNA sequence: TGTGCCAGCAGCGTAACCGGGACTGAGAATTCACCCCTCCACTTT. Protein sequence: CASSVTGTENSPLHF.

CDR3 sequence: CASSPGQWNTEAFF. The CDR3, as DNA: TGTGCCAGCAGTCCGGGACAGTGGAACACTGAAGCTTTCTTT. The chain has TRBV27 and TRBJ1-1; 7 bases agree with TRBD1. Germline assignment: CDR1 MNHEY and CDR2 SMNVEV (reference sequence). The CDR3 consists of 14 residues. With 5 bases clipped from V and 1 base from J, the junction kept 4 bases outside the gene matches.

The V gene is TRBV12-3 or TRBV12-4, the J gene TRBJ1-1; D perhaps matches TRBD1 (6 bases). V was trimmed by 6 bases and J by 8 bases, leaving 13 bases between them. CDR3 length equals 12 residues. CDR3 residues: CASRRTGTEAFF. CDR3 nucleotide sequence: TGTGCCAGCAGAAGAACCGGGACAGAAGCTTTCTTT.

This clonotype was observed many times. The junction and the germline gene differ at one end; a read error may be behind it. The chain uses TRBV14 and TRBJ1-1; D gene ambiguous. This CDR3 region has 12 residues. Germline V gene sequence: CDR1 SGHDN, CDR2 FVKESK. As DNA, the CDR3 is TGTGCCAGCAGCCAGTCAGACACCGAAGCTTTCTTT. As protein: CASSQSDTEAFF.

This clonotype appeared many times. The CDR3: CASSLGTGRETQYF. CDR3 in DNA: TGTGCCAGCAGCCTAGGGACAGGGCGGGAGACCCAGTACTTC. The chain links TRBV7-6 to TRBJ2-5; TRBD1 agrees at 9 bases. This CDR3 is 14 amino acids long. In germline, CDR1 is SGHVS, CDR2 FNYEAQ. After removal of 5 bases from V and 5 bases from J, the junction contained 6 bases not matched to a gene.

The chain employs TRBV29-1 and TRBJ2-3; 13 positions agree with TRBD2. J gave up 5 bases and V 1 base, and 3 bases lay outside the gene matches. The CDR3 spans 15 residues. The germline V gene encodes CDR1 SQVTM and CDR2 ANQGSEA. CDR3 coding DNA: TGCAGCGTTGAAGGGACTAGCGGGAGTGGAGATACGCAGTATTTT. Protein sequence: CSVEGTSGSGDTQYF.

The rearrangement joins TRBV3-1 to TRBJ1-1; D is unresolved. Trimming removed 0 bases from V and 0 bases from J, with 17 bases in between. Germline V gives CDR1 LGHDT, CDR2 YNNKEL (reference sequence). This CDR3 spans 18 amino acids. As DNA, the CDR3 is TGTGCCAGCAGCCAAGATCCCATAGGCAGAATGATGAACACTGAAGCTTTCTTT. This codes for CASSQDPIGRMMNTEAFF. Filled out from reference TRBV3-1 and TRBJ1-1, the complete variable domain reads DTAVSQTPKYLVTQMGNDKSIKCEQNLGHDTMYWYKQDSKKFLKIMFSYNNKELIINETVPNRFSPKSPDKAHLNLHINSLELGDSAVYFCASSQDPIGRMMNTEAFFGQGTRLTVV.

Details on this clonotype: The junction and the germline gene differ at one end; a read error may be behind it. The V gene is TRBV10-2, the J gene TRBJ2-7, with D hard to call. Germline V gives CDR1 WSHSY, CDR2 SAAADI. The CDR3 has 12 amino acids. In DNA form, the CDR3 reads TGTGCCAGCAGCGCCGGGTCAACTGAGCAGTACTTC. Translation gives CASSAGSTEQYF.

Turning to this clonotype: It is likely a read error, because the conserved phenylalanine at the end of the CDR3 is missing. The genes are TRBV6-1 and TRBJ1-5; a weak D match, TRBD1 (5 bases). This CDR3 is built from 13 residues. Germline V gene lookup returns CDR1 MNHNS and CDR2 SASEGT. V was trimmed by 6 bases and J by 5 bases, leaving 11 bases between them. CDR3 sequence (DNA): TGTGCCAGCAGGACCGGGACGCATCAGCCCCAGCATTCT. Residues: CASRTGTHQPQHS.

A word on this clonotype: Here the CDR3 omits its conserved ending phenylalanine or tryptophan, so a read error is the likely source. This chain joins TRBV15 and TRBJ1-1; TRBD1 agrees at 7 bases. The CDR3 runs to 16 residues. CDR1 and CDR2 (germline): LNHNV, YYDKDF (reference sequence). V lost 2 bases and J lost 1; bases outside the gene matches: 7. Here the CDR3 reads CATSRTIQGQNTEAFL. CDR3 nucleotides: TGTGCCACCAGCAGAACCATACAGGGGCAGAACACTGAAGCTTTCCTT.

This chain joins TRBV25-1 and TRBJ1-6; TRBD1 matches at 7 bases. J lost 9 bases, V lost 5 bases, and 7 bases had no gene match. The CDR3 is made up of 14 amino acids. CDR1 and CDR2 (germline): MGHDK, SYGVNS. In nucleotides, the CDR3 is TGTGCCAGCAGTACGACAGGGTGGAGTTCACCCCTCCACTTT. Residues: CASSTTGWSSPLHF.

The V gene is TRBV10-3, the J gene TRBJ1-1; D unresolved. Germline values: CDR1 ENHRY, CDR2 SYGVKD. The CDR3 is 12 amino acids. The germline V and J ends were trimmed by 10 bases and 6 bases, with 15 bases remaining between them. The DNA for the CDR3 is TGTGCCAGCAGGATTAGCGAATCTGAAGCTTTCTTT. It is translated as CASRISESEAFF.

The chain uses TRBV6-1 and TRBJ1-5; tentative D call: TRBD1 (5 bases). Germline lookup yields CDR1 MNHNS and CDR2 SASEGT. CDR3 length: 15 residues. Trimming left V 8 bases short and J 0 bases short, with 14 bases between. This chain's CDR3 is CASSRQPYSNQPQHF. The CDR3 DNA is TGTGCCAGCTCCCGACAGCCCTATAGCAATCAGCCCCAGCATTTT.

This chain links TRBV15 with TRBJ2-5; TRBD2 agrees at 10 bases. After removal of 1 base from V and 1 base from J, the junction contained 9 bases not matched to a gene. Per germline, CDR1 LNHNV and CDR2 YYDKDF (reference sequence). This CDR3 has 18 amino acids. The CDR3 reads CATSRGSLAGGGQETQYF. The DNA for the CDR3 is TGTGCCACCAGCAGAGGTTCGTTAGCGGGAGGCGGCCAAGAGACCCAGTACTTC.